Listed below are T cell receptor beta chains from one sample, sequenced in a study of blood T cell repertoires in COVID-19. Clones were sequenced by immunoSEQ multiplex PCR, and TCRdb holds only the in-frame ones, with some missing. Here the sample spans approximately 300,000 clones, roughly 88% being singletons. The sequencing sample was made of peripheral blood. The source of these receptors is a human donor with COVID-19, enrolled during active disease. The donor label of this sample is uncertain. Each CDR3 is given without its conserved first and last residue. The D gene is left open where the match is weak.

v_call	d_call	j_call	cdr3_aa
TRBV7-3	.	TRBJ2-2	ASSTLGSAGTGELF
TRBV6-5	TRBD1	TRBJ2-7	ASSRTGPSYEQY
TRBV9	.	TRBJ1-5	ASSVDQANQPQH
TRBV7-9	.	TRBJ1-1	ASSLNPRAWELNTEAF
TRBV5-1	TRBD2	TRBJ2-7	ASSLGTSGRPDYEQY
TRBV6-6	.	TRBJ2-5	ASSYGQVGETQY
TRBV4-1	TRBD1	TRBJ2-1	ASSQQQGIGQF
TRBV11-2	TRBD2	TRBJ2-3	ASSLSRRGGGADTQY
TRBV28	.	TRBJ2-6	ASSLYQGANVLT
TRBV5-1	TRBD2	TRBJ2-3	ASRLSSGPDTQY
TRBV27	TRBD1	TRBJ2-5	ASSSGTGGETQY
TRBV5-6	TRBD2	TRBJ2-2	ASSVRDYTASNTGELF
TRBV27	.	TRBJ1-5	ASSWQDNQPQH
TRBV19	.	TRBJ2-7	ASSRGRQSYEQY
TRBV27	.	TRBJ1-6	ASSLGPDNSPLH
TRBV28	.	TRBJ1-1	ASSGQPLNTEAF
TRBV5-8	TRBD1	TRBJ2-5	ASSVENQGAQY
TRBV11-3	.	TRBJ2-2	ASSLARANTGELF
TRBV7-9	TRBD1	TRBJ1-4	ASTLTGGEEKLF
TRBV7-9	.	TRBJ2-1	ASSPLGTGINEQF
TRBV6-1	.	TRBJ2-2	ASSVGGGRGTGELF
TRBV5-1	.	TRBJ1-4	ASSLLEPGSEKLF
TRBV6-6	TRBD1	TRBJ1-2	ASGPGQGGGYT
TRBV19	TRBD1	TRBJ1-6	ASSTTGVDSPLH
TRBV4-1	TRBD2	TRBJ2-2	ASSQAGTSGSLNTGELF
TRBV18	TRBD1	TRBJ2-7	ASSPLDSTGDKQY
TRBV7-6	TRBD2	TRBJ2-7	ASSPLAGAYEQY
TRBV2	.	TRBJ1-3	ASAQEWGVGNTIY
TRBV9	TRBD1	TRBJ2-7	ASSSHGQGEQY
TRBV5-6	TRBD1	TRBJ1-4	ASSFGQGETNEKLF
TRBV6-5	TRBD1	TRBJ1-3	ASSSDRQGGRNTIY
TRBV2	TRBD1	TRBJ2-7	ASRDREANYEQY
TRBV28	TRBD2	TRBJ2-1	ASSFMGLAGPRDNEQF
TRBV5-1	.	TRBJ2-3	ASSLETRDTQY
TRBV6-5	TRBD1	TRBJ1-3	ASSIQGLSGNTIY
TRBV5-1	TRBD1	TRBJ1-1	ASSFWTGGRTEAF
TRBV20-1	.	TRBJ2-7	SASNGYEQY
TRBV5-1	.	TRBJ2-7	ASSQADTPSYEQY
TRBV29-1	TRBD1	TRBJ2-5	SVMGQGWETQY
TRBV30	TRBD1	TRBJ1-5	AWSTGGNQPQH
TRBV5-8	.	TRBJ1-1	ASSSPGRPGDTEAF
TRBV7-3	.	TRBJ1-2	ASSPRQSSDYGYT
TRBV7-9	.	TRBJ1-1	ASSFPSSRPSNTEAF
TRBV19	TRBD1	TRBJ1-1	ASSMDRGRAEAF
TRBV3-1/TRBV3-2	TRBD2	TRBJ2-7	ASSPNSPASGVLGMVEQY
TRBV19	.	TRBJ2-5	ASSILGGKETQY
TRBV19	TRBD1	TRBJ2-7	ASTSRDRLEQY
TRBV20-1	.	TRBJ1-5	SASIRGNQPQH
TRBV27	TRBD2	TRBJ2-7	ASSSPTSGSLYEQY
TRBV9	.	TRBJ1-1	ASSVVQGSTEAF
TRBV11-3	.	TRBJ1-5	ASILGIPQPQH
TRBV27	.	TRBJ1-1	ASSRSRANTEAF
TRBV27	.	TRBJ2-2	ASSSKGAGWDTGELF
TRBV2	TRBD2	TRBJ2-3	ASSRLAGGLDTQY
TRBV7-2	TRBD1	TRBJ1-2	ASSLAGGANYGYT
TRBV24-1	TRBD1	TRBJ2-1	ATSDLRDRGSYNEQF
TRBV6-2/TRBV6-3	.	TRBJ2-7	ASSETDEQY
TRBV18	TRBD2	TRBJ2-3	ASSPPGSGRATDTQY
TRBV5-1	.	TRBJ2-3	ASRSGPDTDTQY